Given below is one T cell receptor beta chain in context. This clone came up a few times. The specificity of this receptor is unknown. Base qualities are not recorded, but no much larger clone differs from it by a single base. The sample comes from a study of OX40 agonist ivuxolimab in advanced cancers. For the wider study: Ivuxolimab was an agonistic, fully human IgG2 monoclonal antibody directed against OX40 (CD134), a costimulatory receptor. Intravenous ivuxolimab was administered to patients every 2 weeks at six dose levels: 0.01, 0.1, 0.3, 1.5, 3 and 10 mg/kg. Among the roughly 50 dose-escalation patients, about 19 had hepatocellular carcinoma, roughly 15 melanoma, 9 renal cell carcinoma and 9 head and neck cancer. The dose-escalation cohort was roughly 87% male with a mean age of about 54 years, ranging from roughly 23 to 80. Patients were allowed to have had prior anti-PD-1, anti-PD-L1 or anti-CTLA-4 therapy, and 40% of the dose-escalation patients had previously received checkpoint inhibitors. Partial responses were achieved by three dose-escalation patients, of whom one had hepatocellular carcinoma and two had cutaneous melanoma. The point of sequencing TCRbeta in the periphery was to test whether ivuxolimab changed TCR sequence diversity and drove clonal T-cell expansion. The paper reports the monotherapy dose-escalation portion (N of about 51 patients) of the phase I ivuxolimab trial.

For sequencing of the TCRbeta CDR3 region, genomic DNA was extracted from the sorted cells. TCRbeta CDR3 regions were sequenced using the immunoSEQ Assay. TCRdb carries this immuneACCESS record with in-frame sequences only. Its versions omit some clonotypes, under half of them owing to an unresolved V gene in the studies checked, with the rest unexplained. The sample contains 35,000 to 45,000 clones, over 65% of them found a single time. The ten largest clones capture about an eighth of the sample. Patients with a history of autoimmune disease or receiving systemic immunosuppression were excluded from the trial. In every dose cohort, peripheral blood was drawn for TCR sequencing at baseline, cycle 4 day 1, and cycle 7 day 1. The samples were drawn from a first-in-human, open-label, multicenter phase I dose-escalation trial of ivuxolimab. Adults with locally advanced or metastatic melanoma, renal cell carcinoma, hepatocellular carcinoma or head and neck squamous cell carcinoma were enrolled in the trial. CD4+ and CD8+ T cells were sorted separately from peripheral blood before TCR sequencing.

Trimming takes 4 bases off V and 6 bases off J; junction bases not matched to a gene: 14. The CDR3 covers 19 residues, taking in both the cysteine and the phenylalanine. Only the CDR3 DNA is retained, 57 bases long and in frame from the first base. The germline V gene sets CDR1 to SGHRS and CDR2 to YFSETQ. What the authors observed across the whole study: Low levels of normalized T-cell clonal expansion were also seen in some nonresponding patients. Which antigens the clonally expanded peripheral T cells were specific for was not determined. At doses of 0.1 to 3.0 mg/kg, clonal expansion of both CD4+ and CD8+ T cells in blood was seen between baseline and week 6. In the 0.1-3.0 mg/kg groups, partial responders had among the lowest normalized peripheral clonal expansion, particularly in CD8+ T cells. After ivuxolimab, expanded clones were on average more numerous among CD8+ T cells than among CD4+ T cells.

Material: CD4+ or CD8+ T cells sorted from blood, obtained in a trial of the OX40 agonist ivuxolimab. The source is an adult with an advanced solid tumor such as melanoma, head and neck, liver or kidney cancer. The sequence links TRBV5-1 to TRBJ2-3; TRBD2 fits 16 bases in the junction. The DNA sequence is given as TGCGCCAGCAGCCCGCCCGGGACTAGCGGGAGGGCCCAGGGGGATACGCAGTATTTT. It encodes CASSPPGTSGRAQGDTQYF.